In its sample, the clone carrying this T cell receptor (beta chain) was seen many times. Antigen unknown. V dropped 4 bases and J dropped 7; count of bases not matched to a gene: 7. CDR1 KGHSH and CDR2 LQKENI come from the germline V gene. This CDR3 has 13 residues. This entry belongs to a study of T-cell reconstitution after alpha-beta-depleted transplantation in children. Notes on the study in general: Most T-cell counts and diversity one year after the transplant came from T cells that were newly produced.

Unique molecular identifiers were built into the TCRbeta library. MiXCR, applied by TCRdb to the PCR reads, yields one record per CDR3 protein. The data hold about 300,000 distinct CDR3 sequences, with almost 8% observed a single time. Sequencing was performed on peripheral blood, taken 360 days after TCRalphabeta/CD19-depleted stem cell transplant. This sequence was found in a female patient between 2 and 15 years old who had a stem cell transplant for Fanconi anemia, so the T cells may come from the graft donor. This sequence joins TRBV18 and TRBJ2-7; TRBD1 matches at 7 bases. The CDR3 DNA reads TGTGCCAGCTCACAAGACAGGGATCGGGAGCAGTACTTC. As protein: CASSQDRDREQYF.